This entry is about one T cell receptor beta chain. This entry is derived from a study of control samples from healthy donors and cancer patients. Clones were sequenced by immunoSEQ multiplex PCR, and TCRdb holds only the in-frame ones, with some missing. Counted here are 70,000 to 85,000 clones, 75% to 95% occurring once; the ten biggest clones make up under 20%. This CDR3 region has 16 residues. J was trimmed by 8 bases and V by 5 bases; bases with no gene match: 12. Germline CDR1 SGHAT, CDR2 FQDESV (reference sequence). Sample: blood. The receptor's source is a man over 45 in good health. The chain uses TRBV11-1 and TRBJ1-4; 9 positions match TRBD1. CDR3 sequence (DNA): TGTGCCAGCAGCCCTGGCCGAGGGACAGGGCAAGAAAAACTGTTTTTT. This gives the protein CASSPGRGTGQEKLFF.